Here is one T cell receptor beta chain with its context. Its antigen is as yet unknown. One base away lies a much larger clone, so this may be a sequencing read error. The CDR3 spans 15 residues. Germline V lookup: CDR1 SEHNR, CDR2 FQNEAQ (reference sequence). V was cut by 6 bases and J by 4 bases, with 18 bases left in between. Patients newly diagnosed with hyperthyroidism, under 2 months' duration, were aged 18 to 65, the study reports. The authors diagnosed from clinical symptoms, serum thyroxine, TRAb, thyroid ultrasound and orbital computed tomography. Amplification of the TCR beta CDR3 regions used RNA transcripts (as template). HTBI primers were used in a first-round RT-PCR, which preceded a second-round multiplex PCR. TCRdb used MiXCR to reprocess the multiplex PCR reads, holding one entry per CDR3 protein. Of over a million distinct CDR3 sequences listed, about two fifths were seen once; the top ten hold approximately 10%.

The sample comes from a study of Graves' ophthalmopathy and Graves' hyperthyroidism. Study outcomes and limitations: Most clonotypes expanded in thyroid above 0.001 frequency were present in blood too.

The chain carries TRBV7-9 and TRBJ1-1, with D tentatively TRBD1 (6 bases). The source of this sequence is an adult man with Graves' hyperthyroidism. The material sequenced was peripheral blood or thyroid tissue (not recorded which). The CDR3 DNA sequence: TGTGCCAGCAGGGCCGAGGGGACATCGATCACTGAAGCTTTCTTT. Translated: CASRAEGTSITEAFF.